The 25 T cell receptor beta chains below come from one sample, sequenced in a study of T cells in Graves' hyperthyroidism and ophthalmopathy. Amplification yielded TCR beta CDR3 regions, with RNA transcripts as the source. A set of HTBI primers served as the primers for a first-round RT-PCR of the TCR CDR3. TCRdb passed the multiplex PCR reads through MiXCR, listing each CDR3 protein once. The profile shows about 500,000 distinct CDR3 sequences, about 15% of them singletons. The specimen was blood. The receptor set was obtained from a young woman with Graves' hyperthyroidism.

This clonotype has at least ten counts. The J gene is TRBJ2-7, the V gene TRBV27; 9 positions match TRBD1. The CDR3 loop spans 14 amino acids. V gave up 6 bases and J gave up 4 bases; unmatched junction bases: 7. Germline CDR1 reads MNHEY; CDR2 reads SMNVEV (reference sequence). The CDR3 nucleotides are TGTGCCAGCAGCCCGGGACAGGGCATTTACGAGCAGTACTTC. Translating gives CASSPGQGIYEQYF.

This clonotype was picked up many times. In DNA, the CDR3 is TGCAGTGCTACGGGACTAGCGGGCGCCCGGACTTCCTACGAGCAGTACTTC. Protein sequence: CSATGLAGARTSYEQYF. The chain carries TRBV20-1 and TRBJ2-7; 12 bases align to TRBD2. CDR3 size: 17 residues. V lost 4 bases to trimming and J lost 1 base; unmatched junction nucleotides: 11. Germline V gene lookup returns CDR1 DFQATT and CDR2 SNEGSKA (reference sequence).

This clonotype was seen repeatedly, ten times or more. The V call is TRBV2, the J call TRBJ2-4, with 9 bases lining up with TRBD2. The CDR3 contains 17 residues. The junction had 10 bases not matched to a gene; V was cut back by 6 bases and J by 1 base. Germline V gives CDR1 SNHLY, CDR2 FYNNEI. The CDR3: CASSLRVAGVAKNIQYF. CDR3 DNA sequence: TGTGCCAGCAGCCTGAGGGTAGCGGGAGTTGCCAAAAACATTCAGTACTTC. The complete variable domain, with remaining parts taken from reference TRBV2 and TRBJ2-4, reads EPEVTQTPSHQVTQMGQEVILRCVPISNHLYFYWYRQILGQKVEFLVSFYNNEISEKSEIFDDQFSVERPDGSNFTLKIRSTKLEDSAMYFCASSLRVAGVAKNIQYFGAGTRLSVL.

This clonotype was observed many times. The rearrangement joins TRBV15 to TRBJ2-5, with unresolved D. The germline gives CDR1 LNHNV, CDR2 YYDKDF (reference sequence). Trimming removed 2 bases from V and 1 base from J, with 11 bases in between. This CDR3 is built from 15 residues. CDR3 coding DNA: TGTGCCACCAGCAGAAGGCGGAGTGGCCAAGAGACCCAGTACTTC. It codes for CATSRRRSGQETQYF.

Notes on this clonotype: This may arise from a read error, as a much more abundant clone is one base away. The chain carries TRBV18 and TRBJ2-1; 8 bases match TRBD2. CDR1 is KGHSH, CDR2 LQKENI, per germline. This CDR3 is 20 amino acids long. CDR3 coding DNA: TGTGCCAGCTTACCACCGTTGAGGGGGATAGCGGGGAGCTCCTACAATGAGCAGTTCTTC. It specifies CASLPPLRGIAGSSYNEQFF.

The chain couples TRBV7-6 to TRBJ2-3, with D perhaps matching TRBD1 (5 bases). V was trimmed by 4 bases and J by 11 bases, leaving 13 bases between them. From germline, CDR1 is SGHVS and CDR2 FNYEAQ. The CDR3 totals 12 residues. CDR3 bases: TGTGCCAGCAGCTCCGGACAAGGCCTGCAGTATTTT. Translating gives CASSSGQGLQYF.

This clonotype was counted ten times or more. This chain joins TRBV12-3 or TRBV12-4 and TRBJ2-7; 13 bases align to TRBD2. There are 17 residues in the CDR3. V dropped 5 bases and J dropped 4; count of bases not matched to a gene: 11. CDR3 sequence (DNA): TGTGCCAGCAGTCCGACCGGGACTAGCGGGAAAAGGTACGAGCAGTACTTC. Encoded protein: CASSPTGTSGKRYEQYF.

The rearrangement uses TRBV7-2 and TRBJ2-4, with D possibly matching TRBD2 (6 bases). The CDR3 is made up of 19 amino acids. V was clipped by 5 bases and J by 0 bases, with 23 bases between them. Germline lookup yields CDR1 SGHTA and CDR2 FQGNSA. DNA for the CDR3: TGTGCCAGCAGCCCCGGTTACAGCGGGCGTTATCTAGCCAAAAACATTCAGTACTTC. Translation gives CASSPGYSGRYLAKNIQYF.

This clonotype was observed many times. The rearrangement links TRBV19 to TRBJ1-1, with 9 bases matching TRBD1. The trim removed 4 bases at V and 5 bases at J, leaving 8 bases unmatched. The CDR3 is 15 residues long. The germline CDR1 and CDR2 sequences are LNHDA and SQIVND (reference sequence). CDR3 nucleotides: TGTGCCAGTAGTACTTCCGGGACAGGGTGGACTGAAGCTTTCTTT. Protein: CASSTSGTGWTEAFF.

This clonotype was detected many times. The chain recombines TRBV7-9 with TRBJ2-1; D may correspond to TRBD1 or TRBD2 (7 bases each). This CDR3 has 20 amino acids. Trimming removed 3 bases from V and 2 bases from J, with 26 bases in between. CDR1 and CDR2 from the germline V gene are SEHNR and FQNEAQ (reference sequence). CDR3 sequence: CASSFRGGRGRAEPYNEQFF. CDR3 in DNA: TGTGCCAGCAGCTTCCGCGGAGGCAGGGGGAGGGCGGAACCCTACAATGAGCAGTTCTTC. Combining the CDR3 with reference TRBV7-9 and TRBJ2-1 gives the whole variable domain DTGVSQNPRHKITKRGQNVTFRCDPISEHNRLYWYRQTLGQGPEFLTYFQNEAQLEKSRLLSDRFSAERPKGSFSTLEIQRTEQGDSAMYLCASSFRGGRGRAEPYNEQFFGPGTRLTVL.

This clonotype was seen many times. The chain employs TRBV6-1 and TRBJ1-5; TRBD1 is a possible D gene (5 bases). Germline CDR1 reads MNHNS; CDR2 reads SASEGT. CDR3 size: 17 residues. Trimming took off 5 bases at V and 4 bases at J, with 21 bases between the two ends. This CDR3 is CASSPLMQGLWNQPQHF. Written as DNA, the CDR3 is TGTGCCAGCAGTCCCCTGATGCAGGGCCTATGGAATCAGCCCCAGCATTTT.

This clonotype was observed many times. The junction departs from the called germline gene at one end, perhaps through a read error. V gene TRBV20-1 combines with J gene TRBJ2-1, with 11 bases fitting TRBD2. There are 15 residues in the CDR3. Germline CDR1 reads DFQATT; CDR2 reads SNEGSKA (reference sequence). CDR3 amino acids: CSARDSGRADNEQFF. For the CDR3, the DNA is TGCAGTGCCAGAGATAGCGGGAGGGCCGACAATGAGCAGTTCTTC.

This clonotype came up many times. The chain combines TRBV30 with TRBJ1-5; TRBD1 might be the D (6 bases). V dropped 1 base and J dropped 6 bases, with 16 bases sitting between them. The V gene's germline CDR1 is GTSNPN and CDR2 SVGIG (reference sequence). The CDR3 totals 15 residues. CDR3 sequence (DNA): TGTGCCTGGAGTGGAGTGGCGGGAGGGGGTCAGCCCCAGCATTTT. Its translation: CAWSGVAGGGQPQHF.

This clonotype occurred a few times. The rearrangement uses TRBV7-3 and TRBJ2-1; TRBD2 matches 7 bases. V lost 1 base, J lost 1 base, and 10 bases stayed unmatched. CDR1 is SGHTA, CDR2 FQGTGA, per germline. The CDR3 is 18 residues long. The CDR3 loop reads CASSLIVGGKGSYNEQFF. The CDR3 bases are TGTGCCAGCAGCTTAATCGTGGGGGGGAAGGGTTCCTACAATGAGCAGTTCTTC.

This clonotype was found many times. This chain joins TRBV7-6 and TRBJ2-7; 9 bases fit TRBD1. The length of the CDR3 is 13 residues. V was pared by 5 bases and J by 5 bases, with 4 bases of the junction left unmatched. Germline V CDR1 and CDR2: SGHVS, FNYEAQ. The CDR3: CASSRDRENEQYF. As DNA, the CDR3 is TGTGCCAGCAGCCGGGACAGGGAGAACGAGCAGTACTTC.

This chain connects TRBV18 to TRBJ2-4, with 9 positions matching TRBD1. CDR1 and CDR2 (germline): KGHSH, LQKENI. Trimming at V came to 0 bases and at J to 6 bases, leaving 0 bases not matched to a gene. The CDR3 has 14 residues. The CDR3 DNA sequence: TGTGCCAGCTCACCACCGGGACAGGGAAACATTCAGTACTTC. Its protein is CASSPPGQGNIQYF.

This clonotype was seen at least ten times. V usage is TRBV27 and J usage is TRBJ1-2; unclear D gene. Germline CDR1 MNHEY, CDR2 SMNVEV (reference sequence). V lost 3 bases to trimming and J lost 3 bases, with 8 bases between them. The CDR3 contains 13 residues. The CDR3 protein is CASSLRADYGYTF. CDR3 nucleotide sequence: TGTGCCAGCAGTTTGAGGGCCGACTATGGCTACACCTTC.

This clonotype was seen repeatedly, ten times or more. The V call is TRBV3-1, the J call TRBJ2-3; no firm D call. Looked up from germline, CDR1 is LGHDT and CDR2 is YNNKEL (reference sequence). The CDR3 runs 12 residues. Trimming took off 0 bases at V and 5 bases at J, with 3 bases between the two ends. The CDR3 reads CASSQDGDTQYF. The CDR3 region has the DNA TGTGCCAGCAGCCAAGACGGAGATACGCAGTATTTT.

This clonotype was observed a few times. The chain is built from TRBV19 and TRBJ2-5, with TRBD1 as a possible D gene (6 bases). Between the trimmed V and J ends, which lost 7 bases and 5 bases, there was a span of 14 bases. Germline lookup yields CDR1 LNHDA and CDR2 SQIVND (reference sequence). The CDR3 loop spans 13 amino acids. Here the CDR3 DNA reads TGTGCCAGTAACCCAGACAGGACGGAGACCCAGTACTTC. It yields the protein CASNPDRTETQYF.

The sample holds many counts of this clonotype. The rearrangement links TRBV27 to TRBJ1-2; a possible D gene is TRBD1 (5 bases). The germline CDR1 and CDR2 sequences are MNHEY and SMNVEV (reference sequence). This CDR3 contains 14 residues. Trimming removed 7 bases at V and 3 bases at J, with 15 bases between. The CDR3 DNA sequence: TGTGCCAGCAATTATCTGGGGCGAGACTATGGCTACACCTTC. The encoded protein is CASNYLGRDYGYTF.

This clonotype was observed many times. V and J are TRBV11-2 and TRBJ2-7, with D perhaps matching TRBD2 (6 bases). V lost 1 base and J 4 bases, leaving 11 bases between the germline ends. The CDR3 length is 14 residues. CDR1 and CDR2 from the germline V gene are SGHAT and FQNNGV. In DNA form, the CDR3 reads TGTGCCAGCAGCTTAGTGGGGGGTACGTACGAGCAGTACGTC. This sequence encodes CASSLVGGTYEQYV.

This clonotype was picked up many times. V gene TRBV24-1 combines with J gene TRBJ2-3; weak D call: TRBD2 (6 bases). The CDR3 has 14 amino acids. Trimming shortened V by 9 bases and J by 0 bases, and 12 bases separated the two germline ends. CDR1 is KGHDR and CDR2 is SFDVKD in the germline V gene. The CDR3: CATQGLTSTDTQYF. The DNA for the CDR3 is TGTGCCACCCAGGGACTCACGAGCACAGATACGCAGTATTTT.

This clonotype was detected a few times. The CDR3 here is CASSLLGKSSYNEQFF. CDR3 bases: TGTGCCAGCAGCTTACTTGGCAAGAGCTCCTACAATGAGCAGTTCTTC. The V gene is TRBV7-3, the J gene TRBJ2-1; D is undetermined. Germline CDR1 and CDR2: SGHTA and FQGTGA. Trimming removed 2 bases from V and 0 bases from J, with 11 bases in between. This CDR3 is built from 16 residues.

This clonotype has at least ten counts. The V gene is TRBV2, the J gene TRBJ1-5; D uncertain. V dropped 9 bases and J dropped 0 bases, with 9 bases sitting between them. Germline V gene data show CDR1 as SNHLY and CDR2 as FYNNEI. The CDR3 extends over 13 amino acids. CDR3 amino acids: CASQDYSNQPQHF. CDR3 nucleotide sequence: TGTGCCAGTCAGGATTATAGCAATCAGCCCCAGCATTTT.

In this sample, this clonotype turned up many times. The J gene is TRBJ2-1, the V gene TRBV11-2, with TRBD2 identical over 10 bases. This CDR3 region has 17 residues. CDR1 is SGHAT and CDR2 is FQNNGV in the germline V gene. J gave up 7 bases and V 6 bases, and 15 bases lay outside the gene matches. The CDR3 region has the DNA TGTGCCAGCAGGAGACCCAGAAGGCTAGCGGGAGTGAATGAGCAGTTCTTC. This gives the protein CASRRPRRLAGVNEQFF.